The clone carrying this T cell receptor beta chain has just one count. Antigen: not known. Each PCR replicate from the sorted subsets contained 150 to 200 ng DNA, which is tens of thousands of T cell genomes. Authors' data handling: Junction-only immunoSEQ sequences carried no quality scores, so filtering differed. The assay was immunoSEQ multiplex PCR, and TCRdb's table has in-frame clones only and misses some. D and trimming were read from the DNA, whereas the V and J calls and clone size are those reported in that table. This table has about 2.2 million clones, roughly 93% appearing once. This sample is part of a study of shared clonotypes between healthy human individuals. Regarding the study as a whole: Across a handful of donors, naive CD4 shared around 5.3%, naive CD8 about 3.2%, memory CD4 roughly 2.4%, memory CD8 0.4% to 0.5%. Large depth notwithstanding, sorted-subset sequencing proved incomplete by rarefaction.

The ends were cut back, 8 bases at V and 1 base at J, with 7 bases in the middle. Germline-derived CDR1 and CDR2 are LNHNV and YYDKDF (reference sequence). CDR3 size: 12 residues. Naive-designated CD8 cells lacked CD45RO, were positively enriched for CCR7, and omitted terminally differentiated effector memory CD45RA+ cells. Material for sequencing was naive CD8+ T cells from PBMCs. This rearrangement joins TRBV15 to TRBJ2-3; no firm D call. The clonotype comes from a man aged 18 to 30 in good health. Some clones in this sample may be carry-over from other donors' samples. DNA for the CDR3: TGTGCCACCCAGGACCGCACAGATACGCAGTATTTT. Translating gives CATQDRTDTQYF. Full variable domain (rest looked up from reference TRBV15 and TRBJ2-3): DAMVIQNPRYQVTQFGKPVTLSCSQTLNHNVMYWYQQKSSQAPKLLFHYYDKDFNNEADTPDNFQSRRPNTSFCFLDIRSPGLGDTAMYLCATQDRTDTQYFGPGTRLTVL.